This TCR beta chain was obtained from a study of blood T cell repertoires in COVID-19 (dated by TCRdb to 2018 to 2020). Turning to the overall study: Samples from collaborators originated in the United States, Italy and Spain and spanned both the acute and convalescent phases of COVID-19. The material from the prospective study consisted of cDNA or gDNA derived from T cells, B-cell-depleted T cells, or PBMCs. Subjects who had been exposed to COVID-19, were actively infected with it, or had recovered from it provided the deeply sampled blood TCRbeta repertoires that made up the dataset. A freely available public database, intended as a resource for researchers studying the immune response to SARS-CoV-2, is where the repertoires were released. Samples came from the ongoing ImmuneRACE study (first 160 participants) plus 1,254 subjects from 6 global collaborators. Sample metadata almost always included a de-identified subject ID, COVID-19 status, age in years and sex. Where available, HLA class I and class II types were obtained from metadata supplied by the sample provider rather than from assay-based typing.

The investigation overall reported the following: Clinical and demographic metadata were provided uncurated, with the amount varying by source and participant.

The germline V gene sets CDR1 to KGHSH and CDR2 to LQKENI. The V end gives up 3 bases and the J end 0 bases, leaving 10 bases in the junction not matched to a gene. The CDR3 measures 17 amino acids from cysteine to phenylalanine. The only DNA kept is the CDR3, 51 bases in frame from the first base. Comments on this clone: Its cognate antigen has yet to be identified. Within one base of it there is no much larger clone, and no base qualities were kept.

The collaborating institutions used their own protocols to collect whole blood in K2EDTA tubes. Collaborator samples were shipped for TCRbeta analysis as frozen whole blood, isolated PBMCs, or DNA extracted from either sample type. The immunoSEQ Assay, a bias-controlled multiplex PCR, was used to amplify TCRbeta CDR3 regions from genomic DNA. The original methods were these. Nucleated cell counts per sample were estimated from amplification of reference gene primers within the assay. Sequence reads were collapsed and filtered to measure the absolute abundance of every unique TCRbeta CDR3 rearrangement. For each sample, productive Simpson clonality was calculated by taking the square root of Simpson's diversity index across productive rearrangements. TCRdb mirrors the immuneACCESS table, restricted to in-frame sequences. Some clones are absent from its copies; in checked studies, under half trace to an unresolved V gene, and the reason for the others is unknown. Clone size and V and J calls were adopted from that table, with D and trimming inferred from the DNA. Here the sample has tens of thousands of clones; roughly nine tenths occur a single time. The ten largest clones represent about 2.3% of the sample.

The sequence came from a middle-aged man with acute or convalescent COVID-19. The chain is encoded by TRBV18 joined to TRBJ1-1, with 7 middle bases fitting TRBD1. Specimen: peripheral blood. CDR3 reads: CASSPTGQFKMNTEAFF. The DNA sequence follows: TGTGCCAGCTCACCTACGGGACAGTTCAAAATGAACACTGAAGCTTTCTTT. Beyond the CDR3, the reference TRBV18 and TRBJ1-1 genes provide the residues; the full variable domain reads: NAGVMQNPRHLVRRRGQEARLRCSPMKGHSHVYWYRQLPEEGLKFMVYLQKENIIDESGMPKERFSAEFPKEGPSILRIQQVVRGDSAAYFCASSPTGQFKMNTEAFFGQGTRLTVV.